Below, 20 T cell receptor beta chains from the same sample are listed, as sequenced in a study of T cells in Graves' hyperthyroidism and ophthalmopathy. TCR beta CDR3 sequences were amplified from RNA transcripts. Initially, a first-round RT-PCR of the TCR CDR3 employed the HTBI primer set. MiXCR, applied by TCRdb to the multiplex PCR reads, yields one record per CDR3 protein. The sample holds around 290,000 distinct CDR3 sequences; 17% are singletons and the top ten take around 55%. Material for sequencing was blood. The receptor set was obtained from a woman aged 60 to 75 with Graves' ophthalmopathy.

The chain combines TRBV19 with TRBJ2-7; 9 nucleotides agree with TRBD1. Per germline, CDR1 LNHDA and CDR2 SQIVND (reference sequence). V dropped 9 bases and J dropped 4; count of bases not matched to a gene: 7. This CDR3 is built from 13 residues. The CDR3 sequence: CASRDRDLYEQYF. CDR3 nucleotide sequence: TGTGCCAGCCGGGACAGGGACTTGTACGAGCAGTACTTC.

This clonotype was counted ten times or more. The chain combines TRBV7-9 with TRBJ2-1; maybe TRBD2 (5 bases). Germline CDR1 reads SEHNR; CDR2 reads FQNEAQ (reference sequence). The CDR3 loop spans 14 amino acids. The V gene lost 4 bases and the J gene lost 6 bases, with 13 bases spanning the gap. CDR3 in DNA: TGTGCCAGCAGCTGGGATGGTGCGGGCAATGAGCAGTTCTTC. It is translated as CASSWDGAGNEQFF.

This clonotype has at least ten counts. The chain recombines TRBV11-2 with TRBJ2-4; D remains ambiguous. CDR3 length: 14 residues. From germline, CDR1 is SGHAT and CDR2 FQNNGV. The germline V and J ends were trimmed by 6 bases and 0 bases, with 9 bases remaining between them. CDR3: CASSDGEAKNIQYF. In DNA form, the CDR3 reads TGTGCCAGCAGTGACGGTGAAGCCAAAAACATTCAGTACTTC. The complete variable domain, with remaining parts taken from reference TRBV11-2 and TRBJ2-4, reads EAGVAQSPRYKIIEKRQSVAFWCNPISGHATLYWYQQILGQGPKLLIQFQNNGVVDDSQLPKDRFSAERLKGVDSTLKIQPAKLEDSAVYLCASSDGEAKNIQYFGAGTRLSVL.

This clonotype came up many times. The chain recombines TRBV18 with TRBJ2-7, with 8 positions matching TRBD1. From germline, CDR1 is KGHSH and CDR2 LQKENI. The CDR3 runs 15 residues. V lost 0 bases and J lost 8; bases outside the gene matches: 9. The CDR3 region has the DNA TGTGCCAGCTCACCACCGACTACTGGACAGGGCCAGCAGTACTTC. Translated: CASSPPTTGQGQQYF.

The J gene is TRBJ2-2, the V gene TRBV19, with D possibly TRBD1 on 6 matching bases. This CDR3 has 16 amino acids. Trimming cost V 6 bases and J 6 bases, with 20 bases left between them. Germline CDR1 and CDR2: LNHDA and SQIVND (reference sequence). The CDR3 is CASSHRVLRIPGELFF. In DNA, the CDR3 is TGTGCCAGTAGCCACAGGGTACTAAGGATCCCCGGGGAGCTGTTTTTT.

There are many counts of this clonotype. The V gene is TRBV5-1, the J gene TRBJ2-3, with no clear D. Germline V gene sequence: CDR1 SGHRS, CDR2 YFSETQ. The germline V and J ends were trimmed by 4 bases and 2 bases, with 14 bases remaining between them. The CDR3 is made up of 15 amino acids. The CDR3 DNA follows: TGCGCCAGCAGCGACGGGTTACTAATCACAGATACGCAGTATTTT. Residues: CASSDGLLITDTQYF.

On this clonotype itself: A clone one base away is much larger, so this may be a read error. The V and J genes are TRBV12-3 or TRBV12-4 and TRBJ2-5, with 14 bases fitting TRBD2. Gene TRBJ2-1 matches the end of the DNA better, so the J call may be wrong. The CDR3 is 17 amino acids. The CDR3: CASSLGLAGGVQETQFF. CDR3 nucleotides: TGTGCCAGCAGTTTAGGACTAGCGGGGGGGGTCCAAGAGACCCAGTTCTTC.

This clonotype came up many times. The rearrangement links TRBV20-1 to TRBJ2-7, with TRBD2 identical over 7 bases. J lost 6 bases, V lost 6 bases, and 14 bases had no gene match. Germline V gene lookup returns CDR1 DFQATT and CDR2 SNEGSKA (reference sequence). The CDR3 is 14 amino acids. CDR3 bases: TGCAGTGCCGCGAGGGCGGGAGACTTGGCCGAGCAGTACTTC. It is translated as CSAARAGDLAEQYF.

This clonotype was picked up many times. Here the CDR3 reads CASSQGPIYGYTF. DNA of the CDR3: TGTGCCAGCAGTCAGGGCCCCATATATGGCTACACCTTC. The rearrangement links TRBV6-1 to TRBJ1-2; D perhaps matches TRBD1 (5 bases). The CDR3 spans 13 residues. The germline gives CDR1 MNHNS, CDR2 SASEGT. Trimming pared 5 bases from V and 5 bases from J, leaving 12 bases between.

CDR3 sequence (DNA): TGTGCCAGCTCACCTGGGGGGTCTAGCTCCTATAATTCACCCCTCCACTTT. Translating gives CASSPGGSSSYNSPLHF. The genes are TRBV18 and TRBJ1-6; possible D gene TRBD1, 5 bases. Looked up from germline, CDR1 is KGHSH and CDR2 is LQKENI. The CDR3 extends over 17 amino acids. Trimming removed 3 bases from V and 0 bases from J, with 12 bases in between. The entire variable domain, with the rest obtained from reference TRBV18 and TRBJ1-6, is as follows: NAGVMQNPRHLVRRRGQEARLRCSPMKGHSHVYWYRQLPEEGLKFMVYLQKENIIDESGMPKERFSAEFPKEGPSILRIQQVVRGDSAAYFCASSPGGSSSYNSPLHFGNGTRLTVT.

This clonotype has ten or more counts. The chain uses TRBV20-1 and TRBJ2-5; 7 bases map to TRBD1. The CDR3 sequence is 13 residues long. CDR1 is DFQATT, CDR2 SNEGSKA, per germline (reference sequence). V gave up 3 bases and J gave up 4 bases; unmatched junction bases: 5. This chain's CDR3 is CSASDRVSETQYF. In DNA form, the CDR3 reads TGCAGTGCTAGTGACAGGGTGTCAGAGACCCAGTACTTC.

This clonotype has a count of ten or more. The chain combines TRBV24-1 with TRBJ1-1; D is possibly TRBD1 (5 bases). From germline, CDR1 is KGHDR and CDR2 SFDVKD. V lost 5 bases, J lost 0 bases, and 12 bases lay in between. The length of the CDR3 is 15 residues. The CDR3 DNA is TGTGCCACCAGTGGCCCGGGACGGATGAACACTGAAGCTTTCTTT. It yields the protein CATSGPGRMNTEAFF.

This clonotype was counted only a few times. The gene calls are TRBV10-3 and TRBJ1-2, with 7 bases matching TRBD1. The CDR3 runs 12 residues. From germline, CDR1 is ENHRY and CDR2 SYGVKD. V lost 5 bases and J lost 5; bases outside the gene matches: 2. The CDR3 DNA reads TGTGCCATCAGTTTGACAGGGTATGGCTACACCTTC. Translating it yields CAISLTGYGYTF.

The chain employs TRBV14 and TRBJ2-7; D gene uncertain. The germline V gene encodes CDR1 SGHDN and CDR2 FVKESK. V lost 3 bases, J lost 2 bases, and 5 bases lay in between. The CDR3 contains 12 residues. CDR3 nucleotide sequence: TGTGCCAGCAGCCACTCACCCTACGAGCAGTACTTC. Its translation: CASSHSPYEQYF.

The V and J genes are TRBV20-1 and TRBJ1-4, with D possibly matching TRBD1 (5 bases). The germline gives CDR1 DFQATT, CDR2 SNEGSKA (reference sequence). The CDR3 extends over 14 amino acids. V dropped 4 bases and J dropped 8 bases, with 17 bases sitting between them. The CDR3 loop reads CSATKAGRGEKLFF. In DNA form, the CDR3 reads TGCAGTGCTACTAAAGCAGGGCGAGGCGAAAAACTGTTTTTT.

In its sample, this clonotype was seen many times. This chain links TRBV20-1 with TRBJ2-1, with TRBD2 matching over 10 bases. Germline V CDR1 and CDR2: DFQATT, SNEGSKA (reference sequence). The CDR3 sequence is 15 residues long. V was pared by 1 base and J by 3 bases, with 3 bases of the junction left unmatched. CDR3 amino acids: CSARGPSGGYNEQFF. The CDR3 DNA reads TGCAGTGCTAGAGGGCCTAGCGGGGGCTACAATGAGCAGTTCTTC.

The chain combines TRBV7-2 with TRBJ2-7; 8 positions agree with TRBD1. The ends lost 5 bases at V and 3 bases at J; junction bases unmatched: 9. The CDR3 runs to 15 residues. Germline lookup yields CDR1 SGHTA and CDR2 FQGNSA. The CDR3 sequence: CASSRGQGAVYEQYF. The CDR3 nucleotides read TGTGCCAGCAGCCGGGGGCAGGGGGCTGTCTACGAGCAGTACTTC.

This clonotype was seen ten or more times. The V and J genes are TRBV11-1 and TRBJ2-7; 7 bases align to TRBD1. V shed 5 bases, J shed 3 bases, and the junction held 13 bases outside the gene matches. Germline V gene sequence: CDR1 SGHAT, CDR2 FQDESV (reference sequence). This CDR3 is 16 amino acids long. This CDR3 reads CASSREGRGQYYEQYF. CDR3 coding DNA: TGTGCCAGCAGCCGTGAGGGACGGGGACAGTACTACGAGCAGTACTTC.

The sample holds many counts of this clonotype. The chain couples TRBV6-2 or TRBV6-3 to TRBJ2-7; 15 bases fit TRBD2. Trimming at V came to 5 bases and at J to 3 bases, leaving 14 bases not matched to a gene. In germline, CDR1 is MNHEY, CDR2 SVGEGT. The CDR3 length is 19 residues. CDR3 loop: CASSTPWTSGRAFYYEQYF. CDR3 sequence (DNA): TGTGCCAGCAGTACCCCCTGGACTAGCGGGAGGGCCTTTTACTACGAGCAGTACTTC.

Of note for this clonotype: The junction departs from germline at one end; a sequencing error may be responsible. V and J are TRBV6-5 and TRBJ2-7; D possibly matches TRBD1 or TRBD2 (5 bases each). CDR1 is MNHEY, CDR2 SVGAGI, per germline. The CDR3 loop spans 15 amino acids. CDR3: CANSYGDGITYEQYF. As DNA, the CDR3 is TGTGCCAACAGTTACGGGGACGGAATTACCTACGAGCAGTACTTC.